This T cell receptor (beta chain) is drawn from a study of T cell repertoires in cytomegalovirus infection. In the study overall: The study used recently identified HLA-C-restricted and well-studied HLA-B-restricted CMV epitopes. Based on public TCR beta signatures, there were indications of CMV infection and of a matching HLA type.

The germline CDR1 and CDR2 sequences are SGDLS and YYNGEE. V dropped 3 bases and J dropped 7 bases, with 13 bases sitting between them. The CDR3 spans 13 residues. Concerning this clonotype itself: Its antigen remains unknown.

Study-wide results and caveats: Clonotype analysis showed dominance of the ex vivo response by HLA-C-restricted CMV-specific TCR beta clonotypes.

TCRdb reprocessed the reads via MiXCR and lists one record per CDR3 protein. The repertoire holds about 70,000 distinct CDR3 sequences, with 20% to 25% as singletons. The sample was CD8+ T cells from cultured PBMCs, taken from culture after CMV antigen stimulation. The sequence was obtained from a human donor in good health (CMV status not recorded). Some clones in this sample may be carry-over from other donors' samples. The chain recombines TRBV9 with TRBJ1-2; D is unclear. The CDR3 DNA reads TGTGCCAGCAGCGAAAAGGGTGGCGGTGGCTACACCTTC. Translated, it gives CASSEKGGGGYTF.